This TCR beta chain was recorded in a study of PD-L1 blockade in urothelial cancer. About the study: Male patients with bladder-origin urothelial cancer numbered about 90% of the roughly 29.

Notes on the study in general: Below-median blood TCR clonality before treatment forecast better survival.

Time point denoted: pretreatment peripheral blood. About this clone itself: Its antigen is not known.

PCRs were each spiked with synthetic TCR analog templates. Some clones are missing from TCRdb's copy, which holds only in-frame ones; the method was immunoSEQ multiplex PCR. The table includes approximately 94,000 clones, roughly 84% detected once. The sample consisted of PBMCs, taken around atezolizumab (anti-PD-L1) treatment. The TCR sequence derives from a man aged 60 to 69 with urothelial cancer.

CDR3 in amino acids: CASSLMDGSGETQYF. DNA of the CDR3: TGCGCCAGCAGCCTGATGGACGGGAGTGGAGAGACCCAGTACTTC. J is TRBJ2-5 and V is TRBV5-1; D is possibly TRBD2 (6 bases). CDR3 size: 15 residues. Trimming left V 4 bases short and J 4 bases short, with 17 bases between. Germline lookup yields CDR1 SGHRS and CDR2 YFSETQ.